The present T cell receptor (beta chain) was sequenced within a study of T cells after posttransplantation cyclophosphamide. General study points: TRB clonality was highly associated with recipient CMV seropositivity and reactivation. Donor-recipient repertoire similarity was low at 1-2 months, rising over year one. Blood and skin or GI T cell repertoires showed limited TRB overlap.

Germline-derived CDR1 and CDR2 are MDHEN and SYDVKM. CDR3 length: 13 residues. V dropped 10 bases and J dropped 6; count of bases not matched to a gene: 7. The data were produced by immunoSEQ multiplex PCR, yet TCRdb's version contains in-frame clones alone and is incomplete. The profile shows about 52,000 clones, 85% to 95% of them singletons. With regard to this clone: What it binds is not known.

This clonotype was obtained from a woman in her twenties or thirties in good health and a related stem cell transplant donor. Material: PBMCs. The rearrangement links TRBV28 to TRBJ2-5, with 11 bases lining up with TRBD2. CDR3 loop: CATKTSGVQTQYF. The CDR3 DNA follows: TGTGCCACCAAGACTAGCGGGGTTCAGACCCAGTACTTC. Combining the CDR3 with reference TRBV28 and TRBJ2-5 gives the whole variable domain DVKVTQSSRYLVKRTGEKVFLECVQDMDHENMFWYRQDPGLGLRLIYFSYDVKMKEKGDIPEGYSVSREKKERFSLILESASTNQTSMYLCATKTSGVQTQYFGPGTRLLVL.